This T cell receptor (beta chain) was documented in a study of blood T cell repertoires in COVID-19. About the study: Samples came from the United States, Italy and Spain, spanning acute and convalescent COVID-19. In each case, the material was cDNA or gDNA derived from T cells, B-cell-depleted T cells, or PBMCs.

Clones were read by immunoSEQ multiplex PCR, and TCRdb kept only the in-frame ones, dropping some. The sample carries around 430,000 clones, 88% recorded once. This CDR3 has 13 amino acids. V lost 6 bases and J 4 bases, leaving 11 bases between the germline ends. This chain joins TRBV12-3 or TRBV12-4 and TRBJ2-3; D is undetermined. The TCR originated in a woman in her fifties or sixties with COVID-19, enrolled during active disease. The sequenced sample consisted of peripheral blood. In DNA, the CDR3 is TGTGCCAGCAGGTCCTTCGGGTCAGATACGCAGTATTTT. It is translated as CASRSFGSDTQYF.